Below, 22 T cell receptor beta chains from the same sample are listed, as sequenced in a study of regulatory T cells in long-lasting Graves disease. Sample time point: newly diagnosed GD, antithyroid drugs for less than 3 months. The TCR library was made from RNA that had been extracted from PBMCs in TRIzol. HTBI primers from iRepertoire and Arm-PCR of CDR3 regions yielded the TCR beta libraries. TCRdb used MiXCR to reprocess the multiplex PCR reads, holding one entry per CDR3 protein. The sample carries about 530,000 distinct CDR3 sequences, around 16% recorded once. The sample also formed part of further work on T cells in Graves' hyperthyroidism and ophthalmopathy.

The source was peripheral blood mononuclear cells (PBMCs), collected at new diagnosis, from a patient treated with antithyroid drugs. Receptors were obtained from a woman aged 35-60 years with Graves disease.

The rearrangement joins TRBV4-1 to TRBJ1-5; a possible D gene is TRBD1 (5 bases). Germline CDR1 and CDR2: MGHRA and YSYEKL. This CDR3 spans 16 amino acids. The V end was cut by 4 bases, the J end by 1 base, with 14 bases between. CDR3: CASSLGTGASNQPQHF. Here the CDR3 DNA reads TGCGCCAGCAGCCTAGGGACCGGGGCGAGCAATCAGCCCCAGCATTTT.

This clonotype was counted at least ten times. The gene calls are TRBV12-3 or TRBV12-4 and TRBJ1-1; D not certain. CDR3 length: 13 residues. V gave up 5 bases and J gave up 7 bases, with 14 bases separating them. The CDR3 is CASSPSATGEAFF. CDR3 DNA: TGTGCCAGCAGTCCTTCAGCCACGGGTGAAGCTTTCTTT.

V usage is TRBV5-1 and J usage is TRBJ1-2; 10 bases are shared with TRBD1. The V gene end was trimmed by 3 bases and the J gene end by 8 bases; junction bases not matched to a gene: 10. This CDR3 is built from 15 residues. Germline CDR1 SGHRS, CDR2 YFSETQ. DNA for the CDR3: TGCGCCAGCAGCTCCCTTGACAGGGGGCGCAGGGGCTACACCTTC. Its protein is CASSSLDRGRRGYTF.

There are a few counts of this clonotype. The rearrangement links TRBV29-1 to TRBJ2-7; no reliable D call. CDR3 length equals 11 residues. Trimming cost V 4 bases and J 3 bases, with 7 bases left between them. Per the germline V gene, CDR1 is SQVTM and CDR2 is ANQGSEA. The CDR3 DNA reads TGCAGCGTTGGGACCCACTACGAGCAGTACTTC. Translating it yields CSVGTHYEQYF.

CDR3 coding DNA: TGTGCCAGCAGTTTATTTAGGGGTGCCGGGGAGCTGTTTTTT. Protein sequence: CASSLFRGAGELFF. The chain is built from TRBV12-3 or TRBV12-4 and TRBJ2-2; a weak D match, TRBD1 (5 bases). This CDR3 region has 14 residues. Trimming removed 2 bases at V and 6 bases at J, with 10 bases between.

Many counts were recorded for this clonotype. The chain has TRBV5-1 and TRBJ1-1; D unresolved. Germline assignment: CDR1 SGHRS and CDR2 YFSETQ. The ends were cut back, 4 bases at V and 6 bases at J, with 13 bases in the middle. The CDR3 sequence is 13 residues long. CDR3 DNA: TGCGCCAGCAGCGGACCACAGCGACCTGAAGCTTTCTTT. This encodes CASSGPQRPEAFF. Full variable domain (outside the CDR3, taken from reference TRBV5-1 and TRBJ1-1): KAGVTQTPRYLIKTRGQQVTLSCSPISGHRSVSWYQQTPGQGLQFLFEYFSETQRNKGNFPGRFSGRQFSNSRSEMNVSTLELGDSALYLCASSGPQRPEAFFGQGTRLTVV.

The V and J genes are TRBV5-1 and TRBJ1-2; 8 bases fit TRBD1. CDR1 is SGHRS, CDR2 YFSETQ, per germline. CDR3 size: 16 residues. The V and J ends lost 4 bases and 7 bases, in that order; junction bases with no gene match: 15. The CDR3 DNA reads TGCGCCAGCAGCGCGACAGGGGACGCCCCCTTAGGTGGCTACACCTTC. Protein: CASSATGDAPLGGYTF.

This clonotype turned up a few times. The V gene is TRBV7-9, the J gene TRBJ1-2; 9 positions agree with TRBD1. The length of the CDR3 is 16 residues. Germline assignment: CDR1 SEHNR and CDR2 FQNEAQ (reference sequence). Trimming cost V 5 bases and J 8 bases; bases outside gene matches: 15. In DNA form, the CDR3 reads TGTGCCAGCAGCGAACGGGGACAGGGCGAAGATTCGGGCTACACCTTC. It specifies CASSERGQGEDSGYTF.

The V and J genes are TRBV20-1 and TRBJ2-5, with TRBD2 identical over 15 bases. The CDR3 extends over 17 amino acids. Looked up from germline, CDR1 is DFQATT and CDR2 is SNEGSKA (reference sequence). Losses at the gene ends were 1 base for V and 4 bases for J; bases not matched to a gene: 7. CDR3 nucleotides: TGCAGTGCTAGAGGGACTAGCGGGGGGGCTTCAGGAGAGACCCAGTACTTC. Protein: CSARGTSGGASGETQYF.

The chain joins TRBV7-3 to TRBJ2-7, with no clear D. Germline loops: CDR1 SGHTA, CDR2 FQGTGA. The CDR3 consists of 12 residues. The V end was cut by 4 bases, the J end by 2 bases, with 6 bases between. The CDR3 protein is CASSYSPYEQYF. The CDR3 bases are TGTGCCAGCAGCTATAGTCCCTACGAGCAGTACTTC.

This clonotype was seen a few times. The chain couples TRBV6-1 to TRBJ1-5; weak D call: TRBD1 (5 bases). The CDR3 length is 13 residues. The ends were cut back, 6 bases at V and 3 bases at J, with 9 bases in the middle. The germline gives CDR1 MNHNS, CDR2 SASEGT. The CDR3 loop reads CASSRATNQPQHF. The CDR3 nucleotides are TGTGCCAGCAGCAGGGCAACCAATCAGCCCCAGCATTTT.

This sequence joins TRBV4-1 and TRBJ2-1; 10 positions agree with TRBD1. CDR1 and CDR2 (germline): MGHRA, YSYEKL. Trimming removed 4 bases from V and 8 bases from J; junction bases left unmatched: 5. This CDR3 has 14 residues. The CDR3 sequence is CASSRQTGGDEQFF. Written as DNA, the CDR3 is TGCGCCAGCAGCCGACAGACAGGGGGCGATGAGCAGTTCTTC.

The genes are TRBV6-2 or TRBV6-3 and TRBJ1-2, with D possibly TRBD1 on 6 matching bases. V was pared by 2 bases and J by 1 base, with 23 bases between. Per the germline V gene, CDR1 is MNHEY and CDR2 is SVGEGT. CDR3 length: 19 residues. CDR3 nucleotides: TGTGCCAGCAGTTACGATCAAACAGGGACATCCGAACTTAACTATGGCTACACCTTC. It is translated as CASSYDQTGTSELNYGYTF.

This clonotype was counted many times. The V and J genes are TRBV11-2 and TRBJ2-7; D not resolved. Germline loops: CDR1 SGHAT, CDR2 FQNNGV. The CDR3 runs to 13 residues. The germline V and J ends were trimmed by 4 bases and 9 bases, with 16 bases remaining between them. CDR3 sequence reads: CASSSGARIMQYF. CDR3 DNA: TGTGCCAGCAGCTCCGGCGCAAGGATTATGCAGTACTTC.

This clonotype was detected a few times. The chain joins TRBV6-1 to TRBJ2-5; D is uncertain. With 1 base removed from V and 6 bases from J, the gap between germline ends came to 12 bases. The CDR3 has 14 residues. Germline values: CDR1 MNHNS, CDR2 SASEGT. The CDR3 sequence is CASSEEARVKTQYF. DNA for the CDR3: TGTGCCAGCAGTGAAGAGGCTAGAGTGAAGACCCAGTACTTC.

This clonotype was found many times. CDR3 sequence reads: CASSPGQGYAEQYF. DNA of the CDR3: TGTGCCAGCTCACCAGGGCAGGGGTATGCCGAGCAGTACTTC. The chain carries TRBV18 and TRBJ2-7, with D possibly being TRBD1 (6 bases). CDR3 length equals 14 residues. CDR1 and CDR2 from the germline V gene are KGHSH and LQKENI. The V gene lost 2 bases and the J gene lost 6 bases, with 14 bases spanning the gap.

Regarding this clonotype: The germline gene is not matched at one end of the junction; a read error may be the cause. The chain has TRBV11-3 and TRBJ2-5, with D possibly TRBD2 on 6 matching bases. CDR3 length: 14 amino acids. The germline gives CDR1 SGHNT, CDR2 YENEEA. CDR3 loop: CAGSLEEGRETQYF. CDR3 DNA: TGTGCCGGCAGCTTAGAGGAGGGCCGGGAGACCCAGTACTTC.

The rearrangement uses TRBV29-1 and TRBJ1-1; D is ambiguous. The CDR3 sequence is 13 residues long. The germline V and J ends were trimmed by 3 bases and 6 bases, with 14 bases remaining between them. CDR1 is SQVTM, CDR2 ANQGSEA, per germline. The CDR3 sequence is CSVDRTSTSEAFF. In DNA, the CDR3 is TGCAGCGTTGACCGGACCTCCACCTCTGAAGCTTTCTTT.

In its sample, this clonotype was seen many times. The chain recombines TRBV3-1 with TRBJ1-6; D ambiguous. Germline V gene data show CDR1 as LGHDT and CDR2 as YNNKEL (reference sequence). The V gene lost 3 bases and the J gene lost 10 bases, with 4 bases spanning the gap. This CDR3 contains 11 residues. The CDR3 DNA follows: TGTGCCAGCAGCCAGGGGTCACCCCTCCACTTT. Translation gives CASSQGSPLHF.

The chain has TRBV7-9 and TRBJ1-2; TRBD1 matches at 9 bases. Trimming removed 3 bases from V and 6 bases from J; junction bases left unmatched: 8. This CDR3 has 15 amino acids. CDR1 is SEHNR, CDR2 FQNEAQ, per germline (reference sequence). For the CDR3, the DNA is TGTGCCAGCAGCTTGGTCTCTACAGGGGGCGATGGCTACACCTTC. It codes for CASSLVSTGGDGYTF.

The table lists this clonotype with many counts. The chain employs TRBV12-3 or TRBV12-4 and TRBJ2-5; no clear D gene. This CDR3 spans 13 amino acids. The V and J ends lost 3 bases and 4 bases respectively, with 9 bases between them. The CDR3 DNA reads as TGTGCCAGCAGTTTTTCGGCTCTAGAGACCCAGTACTTC. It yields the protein CASSFSALETQYF.

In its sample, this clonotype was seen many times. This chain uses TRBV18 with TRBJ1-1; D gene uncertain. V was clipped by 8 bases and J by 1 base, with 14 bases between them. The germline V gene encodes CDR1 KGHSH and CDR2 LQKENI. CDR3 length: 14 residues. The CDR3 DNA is TGTGCCAGCAGCCCTAGGACCCCGAACACTGAAGCTTTCTTT. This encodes CASSPRTPNTEAFF.